This T cell receptor (beta chain) was recorded in a study of blood T cell repertoires in COVID-19. At the level of the study: Samples came from the United States, Italy and Spain, spanning acute and convalescent COVID-19.

Using immunoSEQ multiplex PCR, the repertoire was profiled, and TCRdb retains in-frame clones only, with some absent. Of some 270,000 clones in the sample, over 75% are singletons; the top ten hold about 3.4%. Trimming pared 6 bases from V and 0 bases from J, leaving 6 bases between. Germline assignment: CDR1 SNHLY and CDR2 FYNNEI. CDR3 size: 12 residues. The chain combines TRBV2 with TRBJ2-7; TRBD1 is a possible D gene (5 bases). The receptor comes from a middle-aged woman who had been exposed to COVID-19. Sequencing used PBMCs or T cells enriched from blood (not recorded which). In DNA, the CDR3 is TGTGCCAGCAGACAGGACTCCTACGAGCAGTACTTC. Amino acids: CASRQDSYEQYF.